This entry lists 11 T cell receptor beta chains sequenced from one sample in a study of technical replicates of blood from a few donors. Using immunoSEQ multiplex PCR, the repertoire was profiled, and TCRdb retains in-frame clones only, with some absent. The repertoire has around 67,000 clones, roughly 89% of them found once; the top ten carry around 0.38%. Sequenced sample: T cells isolated from PBMCs. The receptors shown here come from a human donor in good health.

The chain employs TRBV2 and TRBJ2-2, with 8 bases lining up with TRBD2. CDR1 and CDR2 from the germline V gene are SNHLY and FYNNEI. Germline trimming cut 1 base from V and 7 bases from J; bases unmatched to any gene: 8. This CDR3 has 16 residues. This CDR3 is CASSEGVGLVGGELFF. The CDR3 nucleotides are TGTGCCAGCAGTGAAGGGGTGGGACTAGTCGGCGGGGAGCTGTTTTTT.

This clone was picked up one time. V gene TRBV29-1 combines with J gene TRBJ2-3; TRBD2 agrees at 7 bases. CDR1 is SQVTM, CDR2 ANQGSEA, per germline. This CDR3 has 13 amino acids. J gave up 0 bases and V 5 bases, and 2 bases lay outside the gene matches. The CDR3: CSVSGASTDTQYF. Here the CDR3 DNA reads TGCAGCGTTAGCGGGGCTAGCACAGATACGCAGTATTTT.

J is TRBJ1-2 and V is TRBV19, with 7 nucleotides matching TRBD1. The CDR3 has 15 amino acids. V was pared by 5 bases and J by 6 bases, with 12 bases of the junction left unmatched. Germline CDR1 reads LNHDA; CDR2 reads SQIVND (reference sequence). The CDR3 DNA sequence: TGTGCCAGTAGTGACAGGGAAGAGTGGTTTGATGGCTACACCTTC. Residues: CASSDREEWFDGYTF.

J is TRBJ2-1 and V is TRBV4-1, with 9 bases aligning to TRBD2. Per germline, CDR1 MGHRA and CDR2 YSYEKL. The length of the CDR3 is 15 residues. Germline trimming cut 3 bases from V and 5 bases from J; bases unmatched to any gene: 5. The CDR3 nucleotides are TGCGCCAGCAGCCAGCGTAGCGGGAGCCACAATGAGCAGTTCTTC. Protein: CASSQRSGSHNEQFF.

Only one count was recorded for this clone. The chain carries TRBV28 and TRBJ1-5; D remains ambiguous. This CDR3 has 15 amino acids. The germline V and J ends were trimmed by 5 bases and 3 bases, with 14 bases remaining between them. Germline lookup yields CDR1 MDHEN and CDR2 SYDVKM. The CDR3 is CASSPPGVNNQPQHF. CDR3 coding DNA: TGTGCCAGCAGTCCCCCCGGGGTTAACAATCAGCCCCAGCATTTT.

The CDR3 spells CASSVNPYGYTF. DNA of the CDR3: TGTGCCAGCAGTGTAAATCCCTATGGCTACACCTTC. The chain joins TRBV2 to TRBJ1-2; D is ambiguous. The germline CDR1 and CDR2 sequences are SNHLY and FYNNEI. This CDR3 spans 12 amino acids. The ends were cut back, 4 bases at V and 4 bases at J, with 7 bases in the middle.

V usage is TRBV28 and J usage is TRBJ2-7; the D gene is possibly TRBD2 (5 bases). This CDR3 is 12 amino acids long. V lost 4 bases and J lost 4, with 8 bases in between. Germline V gene data show CDR1 as MDHEN and CDR2 as SYDVKM. The CDR3 nucleotides read TGTGCCAGCAGTTGGACTCAGTACGAGCAGTACTTC. Its translation is CASSWTQYEQYF. Full variable domain (remainder filled in from reference TRBV28 and TRBJ2-7): DVKVTQSSRYLVKRTGEKVFLECVQDMDHENMFWYRQDPGLGLRLIYFSYDVKMKEKGDIPEGYSVSREKKERFSLILESASTNQTSMYLCASSWTQYEQYFGPGTRLTVT.

V usage is TRBV7-9 and J usage is TRBJ1-5; 10 nucleotides agree with TRBD1. J gave up 6 bases and V 3 bases, and 5 bases lay outside the gene matches. CDR1 and CDR2 from the germline V gene are SEHNR and FQNEAQ (reference sequence). This CDR3 is built from 15 residues. CDR3 residues: CASSLGTGVGQPQHF. As DNA, the CDR3 is TGTGCCAGCAGCTTGGGGACAGGGGTCGGTCAGCCCCAGCATTTT.

This rearrangement joins TRBV7-3 to TRBJ2-5, with D tentatively TRBD2 (6 bases). The CDR3 covers 15 residues. V was cut by 5 bases and J by 5 bases, with 18 bases left in between. Germline loops: CDR1 SGHTA, CDR2 FQGTGA. This CDR3 is CASSPTGLFTETQYF. The CDR3 nucleotides read TGTGCCAGCAGCCCCACGGGACTCTTTACTGAGACCCAGTACTTC.

The chain recombines TRBV14 with TRBJ2-7; TRBD1 aligns across 7 bases. This CDR3 comprises 14 residues. In germline, CDR1 is SGHDN, CDR2 FVKESK. Trimming cost V 3 bases and J 2 bases; bases outside gene matches: 4. CDR3 residues: CASSHLDRPYEQYF. The CDR3 DNA follows: TGTGCCAGCAGCCACTTGGACAGGCCCTACGAGCAGTACTTC.

This clone was recorded only once. This chain links TRBV11-3 with TRBJ1-4, with TRBD1 matching over 8 bases. The length of the CDR3 is 18 residues. Germline CDR1 reads SGHNT; CDR2 reads YENEEA. V was clipped by 1 base and J by 0 bases; unmatched bases: 7. The CDR3 loop is CASSLGDRLIATNEKLFF. CDR3 bases: TGTGCCAGCAGCTTAGGGGACAGGCTCATTGCAACTAATGAAAAACTGTTTTTT.